The 32 T cell receptor beta chains reported below all come from one sample, sequenced in a study of blood T cells in healthy people across ages. A J-beta primer mix and a sample-barcoded 5' primer were used in a second PCR of roughly 6 to 12 cycles. One entry per CDR3 protein, called by TCRdb with MiXCR from the 5' RACE reads. The table records about 730,000 distinct CDR3 sequences, 43% of them present only once. Sequencing used blood. These receptor sequences come from a woman aged 55-75 years in good health.

Of note for this clonotype: A read error may explain this, as a much larger clone is one base away. The chain employs TRBV29-1 and TRBJ1-1, with a weak D call TRBD1 (5 bases). This CDR3 region has 13 residues. Looked up from germline, CDR1 is SQVTM and CDR2 is ANQGSEA. Trimming stripped 5 bases from V and 0 bases from J, with 10 bases between. DNA for the CDR3: TGCAGCGTTAGTCGACAGATGAACACTGAAGCTTTCTTT. This translates into CSVSRQMNTEAFF.

The rearrangement uses TRBV20-1 and TRBJ2-3; D might be TRBD1 or TRBD2, each matching 6 bases. The germline V and J ends were trimmed by 6 bases and 1 base, with 14 bases remaining between them. Germline V gene sequence: CDR1 DFQATT, CDR2 SNEGSKA (reference sequence). There are 14 residues in the CDR3. CDR3 DNA: TGCAGTGCCCGTGGGGGGCGCGGCACAGATACGCAGTATTTT. Translating gives CSARGGRGTDTQYF.

V and J are TRBV6-1 and TRBJ2-3; D gene uncertain. V lost 0 bases, J lost 3 bases, and 1 base lay in between. CDR1 and CDR2 from the germline V gene are MNHNS and SASEGT. This CDR3 contains 12 residues. The chain's CDR3 is CASSEATDTQYF. CDR3 bases: TGTGCCAGCAGTGAAGCGACAGATACGCAGTATTTT.

On this clonotype: This may stem from a read error, because a much larger clone lies one nucleotide away. This chain uses TRBV9 with TRBJ2-4; D ambiguous. V lost 0 bases to trimming and J lost 15 bases, with 22 bases between them. The CDR3 is 15 residues long. The germline gives CDR1 SGDLS, CDR2 YYNGEE. The CDR3 nucleotides are TGTGCCAGCAGCGTAGTGGGCGACCGTAGAGAGACCCGGTACTTC. Residues: CASSVVGDRRETRYF.

The chain has TRBV29-1 and TRBJ1-5, with D unresolved. The CDR3 consists of 13 residues. Trimming cost V 7 bases and J 3 bases, with 13 bases left between them. Germline CDR1 SQVTM, CDR2 ANQGSEA. The CDR3 sequence is CSATKGINQPQHF. The CDR3 DNA reads TGCAGCGCCACGAAGGGTATCAATCAGCCCCAGCATTTT.

The V gene is TRBV29-1, the J gene TRBJ1-1; D possibly corresponds to TRBD1 (5 bases). This CDR3 is 16 amino acids long. The V end lost 7 bases, the J end lost 4 bases, and 25 bases lay between the germline ends. Per the germline V gene, CDR1 is SQVTM and CDR2 is ANQGSEA. For the CDR3, the DNA is TGCAGCGCACCTACGAGGGACCCTCTGTTGGGCACTGAAGCTTTCTTT. Encoded protein: CSAPTRDPLLGTEAFF.

The V call is TRBV29-1, the J call TRBJ1-4, with a tentative D call TRBD1 (5 bases). V gave up 7 bases and J gave up 1 base, with 16 bases separating them. CDR1 is SQVTM, CDR2 ANQGSEA, per germline. CDR3 size: 15 residues. The CDR3 sequence: CSASGAGGTNEKLFF. CDR3 DNA sequence: TGCAGCGCCTCCGGGGCCGGAGGAACTAATGAAAAACTGTTTTTT.

The J gene is TRBJ2-7, the V gene TRBV20-1; D is perhaps TRBD2 (6 bases). V lost 4 bases and J 2 bases, leaving 18 bases between the germline ends. The CDR3 covers 15 residues. CDR1 and CDR2 (germline): DFQATT, SNEGSKA (reference sequence). The CDR3 reads CSAIIRDSKTYEQYF. In nucleotides, the CDR3 is TGCAGTGCTATAATCCGGGACTCCAAAACCTACGAGCAGTACTTC.

This clonotype was counted a few times. V is TRBV9 and J is TRBJ2-7; TRBD2 matches 7 bases. The length of the CDR3 is 15 residues. The junction had 11 bases not matched to a gene; V was cut back by 4 bases and J by 4 bases. CDR1 and CDR2 from the germline V gene are SGDLS and YYNGEE. The CDR3 loop reads CASSPAQGLLYEQYF. DNA of the CDR3: TGTGCCAGCAGCCCAGCCCAGGGACTACTATACGAGCAGTACTTC.

The chain links TRBV5-4 to TRBJ2-1; TRBD2 matches 8 bases. The junction had 15 bases not matched to a gene; V was cut back by 7 bases and J by 6 bases. Germline V gene data show CDR1 as SGHNT and CDR2 as YYREEE (reference sequence). The length of the CDR3 is 16 residues. The CDR3 nucleotides read TGTGCCAGCCCCCCCGCTGTTGGCGGGGGGATCAATGAGCAGTTCTTC. Protein sequence: CASPPAVGGGINEQFF.

In its sample, this clonotype was seen a few times. The rearrangement links TRBV11-3 to TRBJ2-7; D ambiguous. Trimming took 8 bases from V and 3 from J, leaving 5 bases between them. The germline V gene encodes CDR1 SGHNT and CDR2 YENEEA. The CDR3 has 10 residues. DNA of the CDR3: TGTGCCAGCCCATGCTACGAGCAGTACTTC. Its translation: CASPCYEQYF.

The chain combines TRBV9 with TRBJ1-1; D gene uncertain. This CDR3 has 14 amino acids. The ends were cut back, 4 bases at V and 3 bases at J, with 13 bases in the middle. The germline gives CDR1 SGDLS, CDR2 YYNGEE. CDR3 DNA: TGTGCCAGCAGCTTACACATAACGGACACTGAAGCTTTCTTT. Its protein is CASSLHITDTEAFF. Looking up the rest from reference TRBV9 and TRBJ1-1 gives the full variable domain: DSGVTQTPKHLITATGQRVTLRCSPRSGDLSVYWYQQSLDQGLQFLIQYYNGEERAKGNILERFSAQQFPDLHSELNLSSLELGDSALYFCASSLHITDTEAFFGQGTRLTVV.

The gene calls are TRBV7-2 and TRBJ2-2; D unclear. Trimming pared 1 base from V and 6 bases from J, leaving 12 bases between. Germline CDR1 reads SGHTA; CDR2 reads FQGNSA. The CDR3 covers 15 residues. The CDR3 bases are TGTGCCAGCAGCTTAGTCACTACGAGAGCCGGGGAGCTGTTTTTT. It specifies CASSLVTTRAGELFF. The complete variable domain, with remaining parts taken from reference TRBV7-2 and TRBJ2-2, reads GAGVSQSPSNKVTEKGKDVELRCDPISGHTALYWYRQSLGQGLEFLIYFQGNSAPDKSGLPSDRFSAERTGGSVSTLTIQRTQQEDSAVYLCASSLVTTRAGELFFGEGSRLTVL.

Comment on this clonotype: At one end the junction does not follow the germline gene, possibly because of a read error. The V call is TRBV6-2 or TRBV6-3, the J call TRBJ2-7, with D possibly TRBD2 on 5 matching bases. This CDR3 has 13 amino acids. Germline V gene sequence: CDR1 MNHEY, CDR2 SVGEGT. The CDR3 spells CTSSYDYSYEQYF. For the CDR3, the DNA is TGTACCAGCAGTTACGACTACTCCTACGAGCAGTACTTC.

In regard to this clonotype: The junction and the germline gene differ at one end; a read error may be behind it. This sequence joins TRBV12-3 or TRBV12-4 and TRBJ1-2; D call uncertain. The CDR3 is made up of 11 amino acids. The CDR3, as DNA: TGTTCCAGCAGTTCTAACTATGGCTACACCTTC. Amino acids: CSSSSNYGYTF.

The chain recombines TRBV4-2 with TRBJ1-2; D ambiguous. Between the trimmed V and J ends, which lost 3 bases and 5 bases, there was a span of 19 bases. Germline V CDR1 and CDR2: LGHNA, YNFKEQ. CDR3 length equals 16 residues. The CDR3 sequence is CASSQGLDSGAYGYTF. CDR3 sequence (DNA): TGTGCCAGCAGCCAGGGTTTAGACTCCGGAGCATATGGCTACACCTTC.

This clonotype was observed many times. This chain uses TRBV4-3 with TRBJ1-2; 8 bases line up with TRBD1. CDR1 and CDR2 from the germline V gene are LGHNA and YSLEER. The V and J ends lost 4 bases and 6 bases, in that order; junction bases with no gene match: 7. This CDR3 comprises 14 residues. CDR3 sequence reads: CASSRGTQGDGYTF. CDR3 DNA: TGCGCCAGCAGCCGAGGGACACAGGGGGATGGCTACACCTTC.

The chain uses TRBV6-2 or TRBV6-3 and TRBJ2-7; D might be TRBD1 (6 bases). Germline-derived CDR1 and CDR2 are MNHEY and SVGEGT. The ends were cut back, 7 bases at V and 3 bases at J, with 19 bases in the middle. The CDR3 is 15 amino acids. As DNA, the CDR3 is TGTGCCAGCACCCAATCCGGGACACCAGTCTACGAGCAGTACTTC. This encodes CASTQSGTPVYEQYF.

This clonotype was detected a few times. The gene calls are TRBV15 and TRBJ1-5; tentative D call: TRBD1 (5 bases). Germline V gives CDR1 LNHNV, CDR2 YYDKDF (reference sequence). The CDR3 totals 12 residues. The germline V and J ends were trimmed by 8 bases and 2 bases, with 7 bases remaining between them. Here the CDR3 reads CATRDGNQPQHF. CDR3 coding DNA: TGTGCCACCCGGGACGGCAATCAGCCCCAGCATTTT.

The chain employs TRBV6-2 or TRBV6-3 and TRBJ2-1; 15 nucleotides line up with TRBD2. V dropped 6 bases and J dropped 7; count of bases not matched to a gene: 4. This CDR3 comprises 15 residues. Germline assignment: CDR1 MNHEY and CDR2 SVGEGT. CDR3 sequence: CASSYGTSGRNEQFF. The DNA of the CDR3 is TGTGCCAGCAGCTACGGGACTAGCGGGAGGAATGAGCAGTTCTTC.

The sample holds a few counts of this clonotype. The chain couples TRBV6-1 to TRBJ2-1, with 10 bases identical to TRBD1. The CDR3 runs 19 residues. CDR1 is MNHNS and CDR2 is SASEGT in the germline V gene. The V segment lost 6 bases and the J segment 0 bases; nucleotides outside the gene matches: 14. CDR3 nucleotide sequence: TGTGCCAGCAGCTCCGGGACAGGGGTTAAGCGGAGCTCCTACAATGAGCAGTTCTTC. Translated, it gives CASSSGTGVKRSSYNEQFF.

This chain connects TRBV27 to TRBJ2-1; no clear D. The ends were cut back, 4 bases at V and 1 base at J, with 5 bases in the middle. The CDR3 length is 13 residues. Germline V gene sequence: CDR1 MNHEY, CDR2 SMNVEV (reference sequence). The CDR3 nucleotides are TGTGCCAGCAGTTCCCGGTCCTACAATGAGCAGTTCTTC. Its translation: CASSSRSYNEQFF.

The chain uses TRBV12-3 or TRBV12-4 and TRBJ2-5, with D possibly being TRBD1 (6 bases). The CDR3 length is 14 residues. The ends were cut back, 5 bases at V and 6 bases at J, with 16 bases in the middle. The CDR3 spells CASSKGQPEKTQYF. CDR3 coding DNA: TGTGCCAGCAGTAAGGGACAACCCGAGAAGACCCAGTACTTC.

The CDR3 reads CSAGDRSRGYLNYGYTF. DNA for the CDR3: TGCAGTGCTGGTGATCGGTCCAGGGGGTATCTTAACTATGGCTACACCTTC. The chain is built from TRBV20-1 and TRBJ1-2; TRBD1 agrees at 7 bases. The CDR3 runs to 17 residues. Trimming cost V 5 bases and J 1 base; bases outside gene matches: 16. The V gene's germline CDR1 is DFQATT and CDR2 SNEGSKA (reference sequence).

The rearrangement links TRBV20-1 to TRBJ1-5; D unclear. The CDR3 covers 11 residues. V shed 0 bases and J shed 5 bases, with 2 bases lying between them. Germline V gene data show CDR1 as DFQATT and CDR2 as SNEGSKA (reference sequence). CDR3 bases: TGCAGTGCTAGAGAGGATCAGCCCCAGCATTTT. Its translation: CSAREDQPQHF.

On this clonotype: Mismatch with germline at one junction end may stem from a read error. This chain joins TRBV7-6 and TRBJ2-3; 9 bases line up with TRBD2. The V gene's germline CDR1 is SGHVS and CDR2 FNYEAQ. The CDR3 runs to 15 residues. DNA of the CDR3: TGTGCCAGCAGCACGCGGGGGGGGATCACAGGTACGCAGTATTTT. Its translation is CASSTRGGITGTQYF.

The chain is built from TRBV5-6 and TRBJ2-1; TRBD1 matches 7 bases. Germline CDR1 is SGHDT and CDR2 is YYEEEE. This CDR3 region has 15 residues. Losses at the gene ends were 4 bases for V and 7 bases for J; bases not matched to a gene: 11. The CDR3 sequence is CASSRGQDGWNEQFF. CDR3 nucleotide sequence: TGTGCCAGCAGCCGAGGACAGGATGGATGGAATGAGCAGTTCTTC.

V is TRBV20-1 and J is TRBJ2-5; D is uncertain. Germline V gene data show CDR1 as DFQATT and CDR2 as SNEGSKA (reference sequence). V gave up 3 bases and J gave up 5 bases, with 10 bases separating them. CDR3 size: 12 residues. The CDR3 nucleotides are TGCAGTGCTAGTCAGCCGTCCGAGACCCAGTACTTC. Translation: CSASQPSETQYF.

This clonotype was counted only a few times. The chain couples TRBV2 to TRBJ2-7; possible D gene TRBD1, 5 bases. Trimming took off 2 bases at V and 3 bases at J, with 14 bases between the two ends. CDR1 and CDR2 from the germline V gene are SNHLY and FYNNEI. This CDR3 has 15 amino acids. This chain's CDR3 is CASSEIGARFYEQYF. CDR3 bases: TGTGCCAGCAGTGAAATAGGGGCCAGATTCTACGAGCAGTACTTC. Drawing the rest from reference TRBV2 and TRBJ2-7, the complete variable domain is EPEVTQTPSHQVTQMGQEVILRCVPISNHLYFYWYRQILGQKVEFLVSFYNNEISEKSEIFDDQFSVERPDGSNFTLKIRSTKLEDSAMYFCASSEIGARFYEQYFGPGTRLTVT.

In its sample, this clonotype was seen a few times. The chain has TRBV5-6 and TRBJ2-7, with 8 positions matching TRBD2. The CDR3 consists of 14 residues. Germline loops: CDR1 SGHDT, CDR2 YYEEEE. V lost 5 bases to trimming and J lost 3 bases; unmatched junction nucleotides: 7. The CDR3 DNA reads TGTGCCAGCAGAAAGACGGGAGGGCGCTACGAGCAGTACTTC. This sequence encodes CASRKTGGRYEQYF.

Worth noting for this clonotype: This may arise from a read error, as a much more abundant clone is one base away. The gene calls are TRBV2 and TRBJ2-4; a possible D gene is TRBD2 (6 bases). The V end lost 8 bases, the J end lost 4 bases, and 24 bases lay between the germline ends. The CDR3 consists of 17 residues. Germline V gene lookup returns CDR1 SNHLY and CDR2 FYNNEI. The DNA for the CDR3 is TGTGCCAGCGATTTAGGGGCTAGCGCCATACATAAAAACATTCAGTACTTC. Its translation is CASDLGASAIHKNIQYF.

The CDR3 DNA reads as TGTGCCTGGAGTACCGGGACTAGTCTGTTCTTC. Residues: CAWSTGTSLFF. The chain is built from TRBV30 and TRBJ2-1; 8 nucleotides agree with TRBD2. After removal of 2 bases from V and 15 bases from J, the junction contained 6 bases not matched to a gene. The CDR3 sequence is 11 residues long. Germline assignment: CDR1 GTSNPN and CDR2 SVGIG (reference sequence).